Many counts were recorded for the clone carrying this T cell receptor (beta chain). No antigen is known for it. The data originate from a study of metastatic and nonmetastatic thyroid tumors. Overall study: Malignant and benign thyroid patients had repertoires compared in peripheral blood and tumor or nodule tissue. The study, taken as a whole, reports: When malignant thyroid tumors were compared with benign nodules, TCR beta diversity was reportedly significantly higher in the malignant tumors. This held in both blood and tumor samples.

Each patient went into thyroid surgery without having received any treatment. TCRdb re-analyzed the PCR reads through MiXCR. The table lists about 69,000 clones, approximately 15% of them singletons. CDR1 is SEHNR, CDR2 FQNEAQ, per germline (reference sequence). Germline trimming cut 1 base from V and 16 bases from J; bases unmatched to any gene: 10. This CDR3 spans 13 amino acids. This receptor was taken from a male donor with papillary thyroid cancer or a benign thyroid nodule (not recorded which). Some clones in this sample may be carry-over from other donors' samples. Sequenced sample: blood. The genes are TRBV7-9 and TRBJ2-1; 7 bases are shared with TRBD2. In DNA, the CDR3 is TGTGCCAGCAGCTTAGAGGGCGGGAGAGTGTCCTTCTTC. It translates to CASSLEGGRVSFF.